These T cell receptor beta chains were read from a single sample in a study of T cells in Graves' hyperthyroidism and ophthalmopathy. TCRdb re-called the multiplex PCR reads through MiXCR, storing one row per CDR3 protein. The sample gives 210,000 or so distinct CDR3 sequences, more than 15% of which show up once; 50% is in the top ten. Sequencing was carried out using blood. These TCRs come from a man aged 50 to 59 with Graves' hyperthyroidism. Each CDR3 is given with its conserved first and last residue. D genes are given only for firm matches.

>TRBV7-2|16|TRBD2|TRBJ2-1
CASSLILAGRNNEQFF
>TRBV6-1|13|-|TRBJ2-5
CASSEGLQETQYF
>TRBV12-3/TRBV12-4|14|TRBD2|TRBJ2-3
CASSPLAVGDTQYF
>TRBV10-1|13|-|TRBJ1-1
CASGEQGGTEAFF
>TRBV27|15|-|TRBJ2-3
CASSSRRDSTDTQYF
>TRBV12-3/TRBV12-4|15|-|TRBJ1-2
CASSPFRAAGYGYTF
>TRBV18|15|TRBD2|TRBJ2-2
CASSPSSGNTGELFF
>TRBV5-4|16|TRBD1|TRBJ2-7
CASSDPRQGEVYEQYF
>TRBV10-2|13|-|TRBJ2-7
CASSESIQYEQYF
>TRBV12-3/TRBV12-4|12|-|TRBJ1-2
CASSYQTRGYTF
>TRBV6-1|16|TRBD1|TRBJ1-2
CASSPRGTTMNYGYTF
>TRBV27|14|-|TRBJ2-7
CASSRRDGIYEQYF
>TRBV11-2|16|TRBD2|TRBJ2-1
CASSLERGKAYNEQFF
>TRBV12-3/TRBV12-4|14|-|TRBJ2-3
CASSLGLVVDTQYF
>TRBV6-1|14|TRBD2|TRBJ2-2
CASSLTSGSGELFF
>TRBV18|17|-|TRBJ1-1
CASSPPVGREMNTEAFF
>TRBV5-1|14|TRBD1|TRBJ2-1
CASYRGGSYNEQFF
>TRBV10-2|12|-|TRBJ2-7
CASSDGGFEQYF
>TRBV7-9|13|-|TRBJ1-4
CASSPRGNEKLFF
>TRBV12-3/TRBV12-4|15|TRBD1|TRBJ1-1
CASRATGQGGTEAFF
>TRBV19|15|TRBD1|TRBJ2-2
CASSIFGTGFRELFF
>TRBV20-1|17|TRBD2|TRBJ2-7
CSALTRGSSGYSYEQYF
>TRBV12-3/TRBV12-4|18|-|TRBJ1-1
CASSSAWGRRDSGGIAFF
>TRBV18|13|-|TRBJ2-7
CASSPSGAGEQYF
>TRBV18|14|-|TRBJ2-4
CASSPAALMDIQYF
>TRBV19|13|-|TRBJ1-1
CASSISGPTEAFF
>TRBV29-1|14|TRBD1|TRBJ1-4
CSVEDPGQSEKLFF
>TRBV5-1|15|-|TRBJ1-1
CASSLDRGGGTEAFF
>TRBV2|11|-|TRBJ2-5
CASSSTLTQYF
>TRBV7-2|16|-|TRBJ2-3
CASSLWGRVSTDTQYF
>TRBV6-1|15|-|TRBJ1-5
CASSEWERSNQPQHF
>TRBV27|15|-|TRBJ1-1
CASSLFADLNTEAFF